The following is a T cell receptor (beta chain) sequence with its context. Its antigen remains unidentified. The sample is drawn from a study of cytomegalovirus exposure and HLA in healthy donors. Whole-study context: T cells numbering around 190 million yielded roughly 120 million unique TCR beta sequences in an earlier analysis. Genotyping showed 70% to 90% of about 370 donors falling in the Caucasian-associated ancestry cluster.

Germline V lookup: CDR1 SQVTM, CDR2 ANQGSEA. There are 16 residues in the CDR3. V gave up 4 bases and J gave up 0 bases; unmatched junction bases: 9. Broader study findings: Investigators reported 164 TCR beta chains as tied to cytomegalovirus. Earlier analysis looked at TCR beta V segments, and most were productive about 90% or about 30% of the time.

Both 60 Vbeta primers and 13 Jbeta primers went into the PCR. Assay: immunoSEQ multiplex PCR; the TCRdb copy retains only in-frame clones and omits some. Among about 200,000 clones listed, approximately 78% were seen once. The J gene is TRBJ2-1, the V gene TRBV29-1, with 7 bases identical to TRBD2. Sequencing was performed on PBMCs. The clonotype was recovered from a woman in her 40s in good health and CMV-seronegative. The CDR3 spells CSVGGNPGGSYNEQFF. In DNA form, the CDR3 reads TGCAGCGTTGGAGGAAACCCGGGAGGCTCCTACAATGAGCAGTTCTTC.